Each of the 28 T cell receptor beta chains below was sequenced from the same sample in a study of cytomegalovirus exposure and HLA in healthy donors. The PCR used 60 Vbeta and 13 Jbeta primers. The repertoire was sequenced with immunoSEQ multiplex PCR; TCRdb's copy has only in-frame clones and lacks some. The sample includes tens of thousands of clones, around 66% of them seen just once. Sequenced sample: PBMCs. The receptors come from a man aged 55-75 years in good health and CMV-seropositive.

This chain connects TRBV4-1 to TRBJ2-7, with TRBD2 identical over 14 bases. Germline values: CDR1 MGHRA, CDR2 YSYEKL. Trimming removed 1 base from V and 4 bases from J; junction bases left unmatched: 0. The CDR3 runs 15 residues. The CDR3 DNA reads as TGCGCCAGCAGCCAAGGACTAGCGGGAGGGTACGAGCAGTACTTC. Residues: CASSQGLAGGYEQYF.

The chain combines TRBV4-2 with TRBJ2-1; TRBD2 agrees at 7 bases. CDR3 length: 14 residues. After removal of 1 base from V and 5 bases from J, the junction contained 2 bases not matched to a gene. Per germline, CDR1 LGHNA and CDR2 YNFKEQ. This CDR3 is CASSQVRGDNEQFF. Here the CDR3 DNA reads TGTGCCAGCAGCCAAGTTCGGGGGGACAATGAGCAGTTCTTC.

The genes are TRBV2 and TRBJ1-2; 8 nucleotides match TRBD1. Per germline, CDR1 SNHLY and CDR2 FYNNEI. CDR3 length equals 14 residues. Trimming cost V 1 base and J 2 bases; bases outside gene matches: 0. As DNA, the CDR3 is TGTGCCAGCAGTGAAGGACAGGGGAACTATGGCTACACCTTC. This encodes CASSEGQGNYGYTF.

The V gene is TRBV28, the J gene TRBJ1-5, with 9 bases matching TRBD1. Germline values: CDR1 MDHEN, CDR2 SYDVKM. This CDR3 is 15 amino acids long. Germline trimming cut 7 bases from V and 7 bases from J; bases unmatched to any gene: 11. The CDR3 spells CASTFFGTGNQPQHF. The CDR3 nucleotides are TGTGCCAGCACCTTTTTTGGGACAGGGAACCAGCCCCAGCATTTT.

The V call is TRBV30, the J call TRBJ1-1; D call uncertain. V shed 7 bases and J shed 8 bases, with 17 bases lying between them. The CDR3 is made up of 12 amino acids. Germline values: CDR1 GTSNPN, CDR2 SVGIG (reference sequence). The CDR3 DNA reads TGTGCCTCGTTAAGAGTTCCGGAGGAAGCTTTCTTT. Protein sequence: CASLRVPEEAFF.

This sequence joins TRBV25-1 and TRBJ1-5; no firm D call. CDR1 MGHDK and CDR2 SYGVNS come from the germline V gene. The CDR3 is made up of 15 amino acids. V gave up 2 bases and J gave up 0 bases, with 8 bases separating them. The CDR3 sequence is CASSEGIYSNQPQHF. The DNA of the CDR3 is TGTGCCAGCAGTGAAGGCATTTATAGCAATCAGCCCCAGCATTTT.

The gene calls are TRBV7-3 and TRBJ2-2, with a weak D call TRBD2 (6 bases). Looked up from germline, CDR1 is SGHTA and CDR2 is FQGTGA. The length of the CDR3 is 15 residues. Trimming shortened V by 5 bases and J by 3 bases, and 13 bases separated the two germline ends. The chain's CDR3 is CASSATSTHTGELFF. CDR3 DNA: TGTGCCAGCAGCGCCACTAGCACTCACACCGGGGAGCTGTTTTTT. The entire variable domain, with the rest obtained from reference TRBV7-3 and TRBJ2-2, is as follows: GAGVSQTPSNKVTEKGKYVELRCDPISGHTALYWYRQSLGQGPEFLIYFQGTGAADDSGLPNDRFFAVRPEGSVSTLKIQRTERGDSAVYLCASSATSTHTGELFFGEGSRLTVL.

The chain is built from TRBV11-2 and TRBJ1-2, with D unclear. Germline CDR1 reads SGHAT; CDR2 reads FQNNGV. The CDR3 has 12 residues. The ends were cut back, 2 bases at V and 5 bases at J, with 6 bases in the middle. CDR3 in DNA: TGTGCCAGCAGCTTATCCGGGTATGGCTACACCTTC. Encoded protein: CASSLSGYGYTF.

The chain links TRBV7-8 to TRBJ2-3; a possible D gene is TRBD1 (6 bases). CDR3 length: 15 residues. CDR1 and CDR2 (germline): SGHVS, FQNEAQ. V was trimmed by 6 bases and J by 5 bases, leaving 18 bases between them. For the CDR3, the DNA is TGTGCCAGCAGTACGGGACACCCAGGGATAGATACGCAGTATTTT. It translates to CASSTGHPGIDTQYF.

The chain has TRBV6-1 and TRBJ2-5; 7 bases fit TRBD1. Losses at the gene ends were 2 bases for V and 11 bases for J; bases not matched to a gene: 2. Germline CDR1 and CDR2: MNHNS and SASEGT. This CDR3 has 11 residues. The CDR3 loop is CASSETGEQYF. CDR3 DNA: TGTGCCAGCAGTGAAACAGGGGAGCAGTACTTC.

The genes are TRBV7-6 and TRBJ2-3; 8 bases match TRBD2. Looked up from germline, CDR1 is SGHVS and CDR2 is FNYEAQ. The CDR3 length is 17 residues. The ends lost 4 bases at V and 2 bases at J; junction bases unmatched: 11. The CDR3 loop reads CASSYPRSGGVTDTQYF. The DNA of the CDR3 is TGTGCCAGCAGCTACCCCAGAAGCGGGGGAGTCACAGATACGCAGTATTTT.

The chain joins TRBV2 to TRBJ1-1, with a possible D match to TRBD1 (5 bases). This CDR3 spans 11 amino acids. CDR1 and CDR2 (germline): SNHLY, FYNNEI. V was clipped by 5 bases and J by 7 bases, with 8 bases between them. The CDR3 DNA reads TGTGCCAGCAGTCCCCAGGGTGAAGCTTTCTTT. This codes for CASSPQGEAFF. The whole variable domain, filled in from reference TRBV2 and TRBJ1-1, reads EPEVTQTPSHQVTQMGQEVILRCVPISNHLYFYWYRQILGQKVEFLVSFYNNEISEKSEIFDDQFSVERPDGSNFTLKIRSTKLEDSAMYFCASSPQGEAFFGQGTRLTVV.

The chain joins TRBV19 to TRBJ1-1, with 8 bases aligning to TRBD1. The CDR3 extends over 15 amino acids. Per germline, CDR1 LNHDA and CDR2 SQIVND (reference sequence). The V segment lost 5 bases and the J segment 7 bases; nucleotides outside the gene matches: 12. DNA of the CDR3: TGTGCCAGTAGTGCTACCCGGGACAGGTTCGGTGAAGCTTTCTTT. Translation: CASSATRDRFGEAFF.

The gene calls are TRBV7-6 and TRBJ2-1, with D uncertain. In germline, CDR1 is SGHVS, CDR2 FNYEAQ. This CDR3 comprises 12 residues. V shed 5 bases and J shed 9 bases, with 11 bases lying between them. The CDR3 DNA reads TGTGCCAGCAGCCCATCAGGTACTGAGCAGTTCTTC. Translation gives CASSPSGTEQFF.

J is TRBJ2-3 and V is TRBV7-9, with 8 bases fitting TRBD2. CDR3 length: 14 amino acids. The V and J ends lost 8 bases and 6 bases, in that order; junction bases with no gene match: 10. CDR1 SEHNR and CDR2 FQNEAQ come from the germline V gene (reference sequence). CDR3 region: CASGWAGGPDTQYF. The CDR3 DNA sequence: TGTGCCAGCGGCTGGGCGGGAGGTCCTGATACGCAGTATTTT.

This clone has only a few counts. One end of the junction is discordant with germline, which a read error may explain. The V gene is TRBV18, the J gene TRBJ1-2; the match to TRBD1 covers 8 bases. The CDR3 extends over 17 amino acids. Germline assignment: CDR1 KGHSH and CDR2 LQKENI. The CDR3 bases are TGTGCCAGCTCCCCACGAACCTTGGACAGGGAAAGATATGGCTACACCTTC. Translation: CASSPRTLDRERYGYTF.

The chain has TRBV23-1 and TRBJ1-2; TRBD1 is a possible D gene (6 bases). TRBV23-1 is annotated as an ORF whose role is uncertain. V shed 4 bases and J shed 3 bases, with 15 bases lying between them. The CDR3 length is 15 residues. Written as DNA, the CDR3 is TGCGCCAGCAGTCCCAGGGGCAGGGCGGACTATGGCTACACCTTC. This sequence encodes CASSPRGRADYGYTF.

The genes are TRBV7-9 and TRBJ2-7; 9 bases fit TRBD2. With V trimmed by 4 bases and J by 0 bases, 13 bases remained unmatched. CDR1 and CDR2 (germline): SEHNR, FQNEAQ (reference sequence). The CDR3 spans 18 residues. CDR3 protein: CASSWTALTSGRSYEQYF. The DNA for the CDR3 is TGTGCCAGCAGCTGGACGGCCCTGACTAGCGGTCGCTCCTACGAGCAGTACTTC.

The chain is built from TRBV7-9 and TRBJ2-5; TRBD1 is a possible D gene (6 bases). CDR1 and CDR2 (germline): SEHNR, FQNEAQ (reference sequence). V was clipped by 5 bases and J by 9 bases, with 16 bases between them. This CDR3 is 13 amino acids long. The CDR3, as DNA: TGTGCCAGCAGCCATAGACAGGCGCCCGCCCAGTACTTC. It yields the protein CASSHRQAPAQYF.

This clone was observed a single time. The chain uses TRBV10-3 and TRBJ1-1; the D gene is possibly TRBD1 (5 bases). Looked up from germline, CDR1 is ENHRY and CDR2 is SYGVKD. V lost 8 bases, J lost 0 bases, and 10 bases lay in between. The CDR3 totals 13 residues. CDR3 region: CAIAGLMNTEAFF. The CDR3 region has the DNA TGTGCCATCGCGGGACTCATGAACACTGAAGCTTTCTTT.

DNA of the CDR3: TGTGCTAGTGGCACTGGACAGTTGGAAAAACTGTTTTTT. This encodes CASGTGQLEKLFF. V and J are TRBV12-5 and TRBJ1-4; the D gene is possibly TRBD1 (6 bases). V was cut by 6 bases and J by 8 bases, with 13 bases left in between. The CDR3 is 13 amino acids. Germline V gene data show CDR1 as LGHNT and CDR2 as FRNRAP.

This sequence joins TRBV7-9 and TRBJ1-1; D is undetermined. This CDR3 region has 14 residues. The germline CDR1 and CDR2 sequences are SEHNR and FQNEAQ (reference sequence). V was shortened by 6 bases and J by 2 bases, with 13 bases between the two germline ends. Here the CDR3 reads CASSRGDENTEAFF. Written as DNA, the CDR3 is TGTGCCAGCAGTCGGGGAGACGAAAACACTGAAGCTTTCTTT.

This clone was counted a few times. The chain links TRBV15 to TRBJ1-1, with TRBD1 as a possible D gene (5 bases). Trimming pared 4 bases from V and 1 base from J, leaving 10 bases between. Germline V gene data show CDR1 as LNHNV and CDR2 as YYDKDF (reference sequence). The CDR3 sequence is 14 residues long. CDR3 amino acids: CATSKGHPNTEAFF. Here the CDR3 DNA reads TGTGCCACCAGCAAAGGACACCCGAACACTGAAGCTTTCTTT.

This clone has just one count. This chain uses TRBV9 with TRBJ1-4; D unresolved. The germline gives CDR1 SGDLS, CDR2 YYNGEE. Trimming cost V 0 bases and J 7 bases, with 19 bases left between them. This CDR3 comprises 17 residues. The CDR3, as DNA: TGTGCCAGCAGCGTAGCTGGCCTCGGTGTTGGGCTTGAAAAACTGTTTTTT. It specifies CASSVAGLGVGLEKLFF.

The CDR3, as DNA: TGTGCCAGCGTAGGGCGGGAGCAAACAGATACGCAGTATTTT. Translating gives CASVGREQTDTQYF. This chain connects TRBV5-5 to TRBJ2-3; TRBD2 agrees at 7 bases. Germline CDR1 is SGHKS and CDR2 is YYEKEE (reference sequence). This CDR3 is built from 14 residues. Trimming at V came to 7 bases and at J to 3 bases, leaving 8 bases not matched to a gene. The full variable domain, with the rest looked up from reference TRBV5-5 and TRBJ2-3, is DAGVTQSPTHLIKTRGQQVTLRCSPISGHKSVSWYQQVLGQGPQFIFQYYEKEERGRGNFPDRFSARQFPNYSSELNVNALLLGDSALYLCASVGREQTDTQYFGPGTRLTVL.

The V gene is TRBV5-6, the J gene TRBJ2-5, with D possibly being TRBD2 (6 bases). This CDR3 region has 16 residues. CDR1 and CDR2 from the germline V gene are SGHDT and YYEEEE. Trimming pared 0 bases from V and 5 bases from J, leaving 17 bases between. CDR3 nucleotide sequence: TGTGCCAGCAGCTTGGGTCCGGGGGTGACCGCGGAGACCCAGTACTTC. This codes for CASSLGPGVTAETQYF.

This clone has a handful of counts. The chain has TRBV7-9 and TRBJ1-2; 7 nucleotides align to TRBD1. The CDR3 spans 14 residues. V was clipped by 6 bases and J by 8 bases; unmatched bases: 12. Germline loops: CDR1 SEHNR, CDR2 FQNEAQ (reference sequence). The CDR3 region is CASSWVGQGDGYTF. The CDR3 region has the DNA TGTGCCAGCAGTTGGGTGGGGCAGGGGGACGGCTACACCTTC.

This sequence joins TRBV27 and TRBJ1-3; 8 nucleotides align to TRBD1. Trimming took 6 bases from V and 3 from J; bases not matched to a gene: 1. Germline V gene data show CDR1 as MNHEY and CDR2 as SMNVEV (reference sequence). The CDR3 contains 13 residues. The CDR3 coding sequence is TGTGCCAGCAGGACAGGGGTTGGAAACACCATATATTTT. Protein sequence: CASRTGVGNTIYF.